These T cell receptor beta chains were read from a single sample in a study of radiotherapy plus CTLA-4 blockade in lung cancer. Sequencing used immunoSEQ multiplex PCR; TCRdb keeps in-frame clones, though not all of them. This sample carries approximately 69,000 clones, approximately 78% of them seen once, and the ten largest clones take around 7%. The specimen comprised peripheral blood, sampled from a patient treated with radiotherapy plus ipilimumab. Every receptor here comes from a human donor with non-small cell lung cancer who had a complete response to radiotherapy plus ipilimumab. CDR3s include the opening cysteine and the closing phenylalanine or tryptophan. Fields, in order: J gene, V gene, D gene, clone size, CDR3 protein, CDR3 DNA. The D gene is left open where the match is weak. Size values are once, few and many counts, or a class for expanded clones, and some rows have none.

TRBJ2-1,TRBV10-2,NA,few,CASSLRSYAPSYYNEQFF,TGCGCCAGCAGTTTACGGTCGTACGCACCTAGCTACTACAATGAGCAGTTCTTC
TRBJ1-1,TRBV5-1,NA,NA,CASSLVAGVNTEAFF,TGCGCCAGCAGCTTGGTCGCAGGGGTGAACACTGAAGCTTTCTTT
TRBJ1-1,TRBV2,TRBD1,NA,CASRKGQVNTEAFF,TGTGCCAGCAGAAAGGGACAGGTGAACACTGAAGCTTTCTTT
TRBJ2-7,TRBV5-1,NA,NA,CASSLDGGYEQYF,TGCGCCAGCAGCTTGGACGGAGGCTACGAGCAGTACTTC
TRBJ2-3,TRBV7-2,NA,NA,CASSLGSNTDTQYF,TGTGCCAGCAGCTTGGGCTCTAACACAGATACGCAGTATTTT
TRBJ2-5,TRBV5-6,NA,NA,CASSSGAESFQETQYF,TGTGCCAGCAGTTCAGGGGCCGAGTCCTTTCAAGAGACCCAGTACTTC
TRBJ1-5,TRBV6-5,TRBD1,NA,CASVDREDNQPQHF,TGTGCCAGCGTAGACAGGGAGGACAATCAGCCCCAGCATTTT
TRBJ1-1,TRBV12-5,NA,NA,CASGSGQTKAFF,TGTGCTAGTGGTTCAGGACAGACAAAAGCTTTCTTT
TRBJ2-5,TRBV7-2,TRBD1,NA,CASSLGRGLEETQYF,TGTGCCAGCAGCTTGGGCAGGGGGCTCGAGGAGACCCAGTACTTC
TRBJ1-4,TRBV25-1,NA,NA,CASSEIQFPNEKLFF,TGTGCCAGCAGTGAAATACAATTCCCTAATGAAAAACTGTTTTTT
TRBJ1-2,TRBV5-5,TRBD1,NA,CASSPRSGTENYGYTF,TGTGCCAGCAGCCCACGGTCCGGGACAGAGAACTATGGCTACACCTTC
TRBJ2-7,TRBV10-3,NA,few,CAISDEVRNSYEQYF,TGTGCCATCAGTGATGAGGTACGCAACTCCTACGAGCAGTACTTC
TRBJ2-3,TRBV6-5,TRBD1,NA,CASSLGQGWDTQYF,TGTGCCAGCAGTCTCGGACAGGGGTGGGATACGCAGTATTTT
TRBJ1-5,TRBV7-2,TRBD1,once,CASSSDRGSNQPQHF,TGTGCCAGCAGCTCGGACAGGGGTAGCAATCAGCCCCAGCATTTT
TRBJ1-6,TRBV7-2,TRBD1,NA,CASSLRQGAGSPLHF,TGTGCCAGCAGCTTACGACAGGGGGCTGGCTCACCCCTCCACTTT
TRBJ2-1,TRBV5-8,TRBD1,NA,CASSLLKQGWNEQFF,TGTGCCAGCAGCTTACTAAAACAGGGGTGGAATGAGCAGTTCTTC
TRBJ2-3,TRBV6-5,NA,NA,CASSRDTINTQYF,TGTGCCAGCAGTCGGGACACGATTAATACGCAGTATTTT
TRBJ2-2,TRBV12-5,NA,NA,CASGLVGPRNTGELFF,TGTGCTAGTGGTTTGGTGGGGCCCCGAAACACCGGGGAGCTGTTTTTT
TRBJ2-3,TRBV2,NA,NA,CASSESGQRTTDTQYF,TGTGCCAGCAGTGAAAGTGGACAGCGGACCACAGATACGCAGTATTTT
TRBJ2-5,TRBV4-3,NA,NA,CASSQEGERQTQYF,TGCGCCAGCAGCCAAGAGGGCGAGCGACAGACCCAGTACTTC
TRBJ1-2,TRBV18,NA,NA,CASSPGQAGYGYTF,TGTGCCAGCTCACCAGGGCAGGCTGGCTATGGCTACACCTTC
TRBJ1-1,TRBV5-6,NA,NA,CASSALQAEAFF,TGTGCCAGCAGCGCTCTCCAGGCTGAAGCTTTCTTT
TRBJ2-5,TRBV7-2,NA,NA,CASSPSTGLATQYF,TGTGCCAGCAGCCCGTCGACAGGATTGGCTACCCAGTACTTC
TRBJ2-5,TRBV4-3,TRBD2,NA,CASSGPISGGAQETQYF,TGCGCCAGCAGCGGGCCTATTAGCGGGGGGGCCCAGGAGACCCAGTACTTC